A single sample is the source of the 6 T cell receptor beta chains below, sequenced in a study of shared clonotypes between healthy human individuals. TCRdb's table, derived via immunoSEQ multiplex PCR, lists solely in-frame clones and lacks some. There are 950,000 to 1,300,000 clones in the sample; around 76% occur only once, and about 1.4% lies in the top ten. The sequenced sample consisted of memory CD4+ T cells sorted from blood. Subset described: CD45RA-negative fraction. The receptors originated from a man younger than 30 in good health.

Only a few counts were recorded for this clone. The chain links TRBV7-9 to TRBJ1-2, with TRBD1 matching over 11 bases. The V gene end was trimmed by 5 bases and the J gene end by 3 bases; junction bases not matched to a gene: 2. CDR3 length equals 14 residues. CDR1 SEHNR and CDR2 FQNEAQ come from the germline V gene (reference sequence). CDR3 sequence: CASSLGQGDYGYTF. CDR3 nucleotides: TGTGCCAGCAGCCTGGGACAGGGGGACTATGGCTACACCTTC.

CDR3 residues: CASSVSDEQYF. The DNA for the CDR3 is TGTGCCAGCAGCGTATCAGACGAGCAGTACTTC. The chain is built from TRBV11-2 and TRBJ2-7; D is uncertain. The germline V and J ends were trimmed by 5 bases and 5 bases, with 7 bases remaining between them. The CDR3 spans 11 residues. Germline loops: CDR1 SGHAT, CDR2 FQNNGV. Together with reference TRBV11-2 and TRBJ2-7, the CDR3 gives the full variable domain: EAGVAQSPRYKIIEKRQSVAFWCNPISGHATLYWYQQILGQGPKLLIQFQNNGVVDDSQLPKDRFSAERLKGVDSTLKIQPAKLEDSAVYLCASSVSDEQYFGPGTRLTVT.

The chain uses TRBV10-1 and TRBJ1-6; 7 bases line up with TRBD1. J lost 9 bases, V lost 3 bases, and 11 bases had no gene match. In germline, CDR1 is WNHNN, CDR2 SYGVQD (reference sequence). This CDR3 has 16 residues. The CDR3 here is CASSDLDRRRGSPLHF. For the CDR3, the DNA is TGCGCCAGCAGTGACCTGGACAGGCGAAGGGGTTCACCCCTCCACTTT.

The chain links TRBV11-3 to TRBJ2-3; D ambiguous. CDR3 length: 15 residues. V dropped 3 bases and J dropped 11 bases, with 21 bases sitting between them. The germline V gene has CDR1 SGHNT and CDR2 YENEEA. The CDR3 nucleotides are TGTGCCAGCAGCTTCCCGCGGTGGCGGCCCCTAGTGCAGTATTTT. Residues: CASSFPRWRPLVQYF. Full variable domain (rest looked up from reference TRBV11-3 and TRBJ2-3): EAGVVQSPRYKIIEKKQPVAFWCNPISGHNTLYWYLQNLGQGPELLIRYENEEAVDDSQLPKDRFSAERLKGVDSTLKIQPAELGDSAVYLCASSFPRWRPLVQYFGPGTRLTVL.

The chain joins TRBV9 to TRBJ1-2, with D unresolved. Germline CDR1 reads SGDLS; CDR2 reads YYNGEE. This CDR3 spans 13 amino acids. Between the trimmed V and J ends, which lost 0 bases and 4 bases, there was a span of 7 bases. CDR3 region: CASSVATGYGYTF. DNA for the CDR3: TGTGCCAGCAGCGTAGCTACGGGCTATGGCTACACCTTC.

The rearrangement uses TRBV7-3 and TRBJ2-2, with 9 bases identical to TRBD2. The trim removed 5 bases at V and 0 bases at J, leaving 13 bases unmatched. The CDR3 sequence is 19 residues long. Germline V gene data show CDR1 as SGHTA and CDR2 as FQGTGA. The CDR3 coding sequence is TGTGCCAGCAGCCGCCGAGGCCTAGCGGGACAATCGAACACCGGGGAGCTGTTTTTT. It is translated as CASSRRGLAGQSNTGELFF.